This TCR beta chain was identified during a study of blood T cell repertoires in COVID-19 (dated by TCRdb to 2018 to 2020). Background on the whole study: The collaborator samples originated in the United States, Italy and Spain and spanned the acute and convalescent phases of COVID-19. The repertoires were released in a freely available public database meant as a resource for research on the immune response to SARS-CoV-2. Sample metadata almost always included a de-identified subject ID, COVID-19 status, age in years and sex. The dataset comprised deeply sampled blood TCRbeta repertoires from subjects exposed to, actively infected with, or recovered from COVID-19. HLA class I and class II types, where available, came from metadata supplied by the sample provider rather than from assay-based typing. The material from the prospective study consisted of cDNA or gDNA derived from T cells, B-cell-depleted T cells, or PBMCs. The samples were drawn from two sources: the first 160 participants of the ongoing ImmuneRACE study, and fewer than 1,500 subjects contributed by 6 global collaborators.

Here is what the overall study found, with its caveats: The amount of clinical and demographic metadata varied by source and participant and was provided uncurated.

As concerns this clone: Its antigen is still unknown. No base-level quality is on record; no much larger clone is a single base apart.

Participants in the prospective study were aged about 18 to 95 years, lived in 20 to 30 United States geographic areas, and enrolled through a virtual design. In the prospective study, cohorts were assigned on the basis of participant-reported clinical history obtained from a screening survey and a study questionnaire. For ImmuneRACE Cohort 3, a participant was defined as recovered based on two consecutive negative NP/OP PCR tests, clearance by a healthcare professional, or resolution of symptoms. Mobile phlebotomists in the prospective study collected whole blood, serum and a nasopharyngeal or oropharyngeal swab from every participant. Over a 2-month period, participants in the prospective study had the option of providing additional blood draws and questionnaires. Prospective study blood samples were shipped either frozen or at room temperature before DNA extraction. TCRbeta CDR3 regions were amplified from genomic DNA by means of the immunoSEQ Assay, a bias-controlled multiplex PCR. From the authors' description of their analysis: Within the assay, amplification of reference gene primers was used to estimate how many nucleated cells each sample contained. To quantify the absolute abundance of each unique TCRbeta CDR3 rearrangement, sequence reads were collapsed and filtered. For each sample, productive Simpson clonality was calculated as the square root of Simpson's diversity index over productive rearrangements. TCRdb stores this immuneACCESS table with in-frame sequences only. Part of the clones is absent; in the studies checked, under half of the shortfall reflects unresolved V genes, and no reason is known for the rest. V and J calls and clone size are those listed in that table; D and trimming were worked out from the DNA. The sample data list 250,000 or so clones, and 80% to 90% of these were observed just once. The ten largest clones capture more than 1.5% of the sample.

Measured from the cysteine to the phenylalanine, the CDR3 is 15 residues long. Only the CDR3 DNA stays, 45 bases, in frame from base 1. CDR1 and CDR2, per the germline V gene, are SGHDN and FVKESK. Unmatched junction bases come to 7, with V trimmed by 3 bases and J by 4 bases. The chain links TRBV14 with TRBJ1-1; 8 middle bases align to TRBD1. The source is a man in his forties or fifties who had recovered from COVID-19. The sample comprised PBMCs or T cells enriched from blood (not recorded which). The CDR3 is CASSHLTGESTEAFF. The sequenced DNA: TGTGCCAGCAGCCACTTGACAGGGGAGTCCACTGAAGCTTTCTTT.